The next 7 T cell receptor beta chains were all read from a single sample in a study of T cell clonality in common variable immunodeficiency. The method was immunoSEQ multiplex PCR; TCRdb's version includes in-frame clones alone and lacks a portion of them. Listed here are fewer than 70,000 clones without any singletons, the top ten holding over 1.5%. The sequencing sample was made of peripheral blood mononuclear cells. Every receptor here comes from a person aged 18-69 years in good health.

This clone has ten or more counts. With the read ending 3 residues before the CDR3 end, the germline J gene is used to fill in that end. The chain combines TRBV4-1 with TRBJ1-2; 7 bases map to TRBD1. Germline assignment: CDR1 MGHRA and CDR2 YSYEKL. The ends lost 0 bases at V and 4 bases at J; junction bases unmatched: 5. CDR3 length: 15 residues. CDR3 sequence reads: CASSQDPTGTYGYTF. CDR3 DNA (partial): TGCGCCAGCAGCCAAGATCCGACAGGGACCTATGGC.

There are many counts of this clone. From the germline J gene comes the end of the CDR3, since the read stops 3 residues before it. The V call is TRBV23-1, the J call TRBJ2-5; D might be TRBD2 (6 bases). TRBV23-1 carries the ORF label, with uncertain function. Trimming left V 0 bases short and J 0 bases short, with 8 bases between. The CDR3 is made up of 15 amino acids. CDR3 in amino acids: CASSQSGGDQETQYF. The sequenced part of the CDR3 DNA is TGCGCCAGCAGTCAATCGGGGGGTGACCAAGAGACC.

At least ten counts were recorded for this clone. The CDR3 end is not reached by the read, which stops 3 residues before it; the germline J gene fills it in. This chain links TRBV20-1 with TRBJ2-5; D is uncertain. The CDR3 spans 12 residues. Germline lookup yields CDR1 DFQATT and CDR2 SNEGSKA (reference sequence). V gave up 2 bases and J gave up 5 bases, with 9 bases separating them. The CDR3 DNA, read in part, is TGCAGTGCTAGATGGAACGGGGAGACC. Protein product: CSARWNGET. The CDR3 reads in full as CSARWNGETQYF.

Ten or more counts support this clone. The CDR3 is cut off 3 residues early in the read; its end comes from the germline J gene. The chain couples TRBV7-9 to TRBJ2-1; the match to TRBD2 covers 7 bases. This CDR3 is built from 15 residues. The V gene's germline CDR1 is SEHNR and CDR2 FQNEAQ (reference sequence). V lost 4 bases and J lost 5; bases outside the gene matches: 8. CDR3 DNA (partial): TGTGCCAGCAGCTCAGGGAGGGTTAGGGACAATGAG. It translates to CASSSGRVRDNE. The complete CDR3 sequence is CASSSGRVRDNEQFF. Using reference TRBV7-9 and TRBJ2-1 for the parts outside the CDR3, the full variable domain is DTGVSQNPRHKITKRGQNVTFRCDPISEHNRLYWYRQTLGQGPEFLTYFQNEAQLEKSRLLSDRFSAERPKGSFSTLEIQRTEQGDSAMYLCASSSGRVRDNEQFFGPGTRLTVL.

This clone was recorded many times. The CDR3 extends 3 residues past the end of the read, so its final part is completed from the germline J gene. The chain combines TRBV7-3 with TRBJ2-5; 7 bases align to TRBD2. The germline CDR1 and CDR2 sequences are SGHTA and FQGTGA. The CDR3 has 14 residues. The V and J ends lost 5 bases and 5 bases, in that order; junction bases with no gene match: 8. The CDR3 DNA, read in part, is TGTGCCAGCAGCCCAACTAGCGCCCGGGAGACC. Translated, it gives CASSPTSARET. The CDR3 in full is CASSPTSARETQYF.

This clone was seen ten or more times. The CDR3 end is not reached by the read, which stops 3 residues before it; the germline J gene fills it in. V gene TRBV5-4 combines with J gene TRBJ2-5; D may be TRBD2 (6 bases). The length of the CDR3 is 15 residues. Per the germline V gene, CDR1 is SGHNT and CDR2 is YYREEE (reference sequence). Deletions cut 0 bases from V and 4 bases from J, with 13 bases between. CDR3 sequence reads: CASSLDVMGGETQYF. Incomplete CDR3 DNA: TGTGCCAGCAGCTTGGATGTGATGGGGGGAGAGACC.

This clone was recorded at least ten times. The read ends 3 residues early relative to the CDR3; the germline J gene fills the gap. The J gene is TRBJ2-7, the V gene TRBV29-1; 11 bases match TRBD2. Losses at the gene ends were 6 bases for V and 0 bases for J; bases not matched to a gene: 7. Germline-derived CDR1 and CDR2 are SQVTM and ANQGSEA. This CDR3 region has 15 residues. CDR3 region: CSVVTGTSGSYEQYF. Partial CDR3 DNA: TGCAGCGTAGTAACCGGGACTAGCGGCTCCTACGAG.